The T cell receptor (beta chain) described here comes from a study of blood T cells in healthy people across ages. Findings and limits, study-wide: With unsorted PBMCs, a conclusive comparison of naive versus antigen-experienced cells was not possible. The study found more naive CD4+ cells and higher diversity in long-lived than aged donors. TCR beta diversity was tightly associated with the proportion of naive T cells.

About this clonotype: Antigen: not known. One base away lies a much larger clone, so this may be a sequencing read error. The CDR3 end shows no conserved phenylalanine or tryptophan, and so a read error is likely.

Germline CDR1 SGHTA, CDR2 FQGTGA. Trimming cost V 5 bases and J 0 bases, with 12 bases left between them. The CDR3 totals 15 residues. A second PCR of roughly 6 to 12 cycles used a sample-barcoded 5' primer and a J-beta primer mix. Template switching added a 12-random-nucleotide identifier to every cDNA molecule. One entry per CDR3 protein, called by TCRdb with MiXCR from the 5' RACE reads. The sample has around 650,000 distinct CDR3 sequences, approximately 29% seen once; the top ten hold 15% to 17%. This chain uses TRBV7-3 with TRBJ2-3; TRBD2 is a possible D gene (5 bases). The sample taken for sequencing was blood. The TCR was taken from a woman aged 80 or over in good health. In DNA, the CDR3 is TGTGCCAGCAGCACTGGAGGCTATAGCACAGATACGCAGTATTTG. Its protein product is CASSTGGYSTDTQYL.